The 28 T cell receptor beta chains given below trace back to one sample, sequenced in a study of cytomegalovirus exposure and HLA in healthy donors. This PCR relied on a set of 60 Vbeta primers and 13 Jbeta primers. Clones were sequenced by immunoSEQ multiplex PCR, and TCRdb holds only the in-frame ones, with some missing. The sample records some 89,000 clones, about 71% being singletons. Sequencing was done on a sample of PBMCs. Receptors originate from a man between 60 and 75 years old in good health and CMV-seronegative.

The chain employs TRBV27 and TRBJ1-2; tentatively, D is TRBD1 (5 bases). Trimming shortened V by 5 bases and J by 7 bases, and 17 bases separated the two germline ends. The CDR3 sequence is 14 residues long. Germline CDR1 MNHEY, CDR2 SMNVEV (reference sequence). The CDR3 loop is CASSRGPAGGGYTF. In nucleotides, the CDR3 is TGTGCCAGCAGTAGGGGCCCGGCAGGCGGTGGCTACACCTTC.

CDR3 region: CAWSRGDRYEQYF. CDR3 nucleotide sequence: TGTGCCTGGAGTCGGGGGGACCGCTACGAGCAGTACTTC. This chain links TRBV30 with TRBJ2-7, with 7 bases fitting TRBD2. The CDR3 extends over 13 amino acids. Losses at the gene ends were 2 bases for V and 3 bases for J; bases not matched to a gene: 4. The V gene's germline CDR1 is GTSNPN and CDR2 SVGIG (reference sequence).

The V gene is TRBV29-1, the J gene TRBJ1-2; 7 bases map to TRBD1. J was trimmed by 4 bases and V by 7 bases; bases with no gene match: 6. Germline CDR1 and CDR2: SQVTM and ANQGSEA. This CDR3 is 12 amino acids long. The CDR3 region has the DNA TGCAGCGCCCGACAGGGTGGCTATGGCTACACCTTC. Protein sequence: CSARQGGYGYTF.

The chain recombines TRBV5-1 with TRBJ2-6, with 13 bases fitting TRBD2. V was pared by 4 bases and J by 4 bases, with 8 bases of the junction left unmatched. CDR1 is SGHRS, CDR2 YFSETQ, per germline. The CDR3 is 18 residues long. CDR3 residues: CASSILAGGSLGANVLTF. The CDR3 coding sequence is TGCGCCAGCAGCATACTAGCGGGAGGGTCATTAGGGGCCAACGTCCTGACTTTC.

The rearrangement links TRBV6-5 to TRBJ2-7, with D possibly being TRBD1 (5 bases). CDR1 and CDR2 from the germline V gene are MNHEY and SVGAGI. This CDR3 comprises 15 residues. Trimming removed 0 bases from V and 3 bases from J, with 12 bases in between. The CDR3 region has the DNA TGTGCCAGCAGTTACTCGCCAGGGATCGTCTACGAGCAGTACTTC. Translated: CASSYSPGIVYEQYF.

This rearrangement joins TRBV10-1 to TRBJ1-5; 7 positions agree with TRBD1. This CDR3 comprises 13 residues. V dropped 3 bases and J dropped 5; count of bases not matched to a gene: 1. Germline assignment: CDR1 WNHNN and CDR2 SYGVQD (reference sequence). The CDR3 loop reads CASSEQGHQPQHF. CDR3 nucleotides: TGCGCCAGCAGTGAACAGGGGCATCAGCCCCAGCATTTT.

The rearrangement uses TRBV5-6 and TRBJ1-5, with 7 positions matching TRBD1. The CDR3 spans 18 residues. The germline gives CDR1 SGHDT, CDR2 YYEEEE. Germline trimming cut 2 bases from V and 1 base from J; bases unmatched to any gene: 12. DNA of the CDR3: TGTGCCAGCAGCTTTTGGGACAGTCACCCCGCAAGCAATCAGCCCCAGCATTTT. This translates into CASSFWDSHPASNQPQHF.

Only a few counts were recorded for this clone. The chain joins TRBV2 to TRBJ1-4; 7 nucleotides agree with TRBD1. Germline V CDR1 and CDR2: SNHLY, FYNNEI. The CDR3 is made up of 15 amino acids. V gave up 1 base and J gave up 7 bases; unmatched junction bases: 6. The DNA of the CDR3 is TGTGCCAGCAGTGAAGTCAGGGGGGCAGGTGAAAAACTGTTTTTT. Translation gives CASSEVRGAGEKLFF.

For this clone: This sample includes further DNA sequences coding for the same CDR3. This chain uses TRBV5-1 with TRBJ2-7, with 8 bases fitting TRBD2. With 4 bases clipped from V and 3 bases from J, the junction kept 6 bases outside the gene matches. The CDR3 totals 14 residues. Germline V CDR1 and CDR2: SGHRS, YFSETQ. This chain's CDR3 is CASSLGLADYEQYF. The CDR3 DNA sequence: TGCGCCAGCAGCCTAGGACTAGCCGACTACGAGCAGTACTTC.

The J gene is TRBJ2-1, the V gene TRBV11-2, with 11 positions matching TRBD2. CDR3 length: 15 amino acids. V lost 5 bases, J lost 4 bases, and 4 bases stayed unmatched. Germline loops: CDR1 SGHAT, CDR2 FQNNGV. CDR3 amino acids: CASSPLAGAYNEQFF. DNA for the CDR3: TGTGCCAGCAGCCCACTAGCGGGGGCTTACAATGAGCAGTTCTTC.

This clone occurred a few times. The chain combines TRBV5-6 with TRBJ1-5, with 8 bases aligning to TRBD1. After removal of 4 bases from V and 2 bases from J, the junction contained 8 bases not matched to a gene. The CDR3 length is 16 residues. From germline, CDR1 is SGHDT and CDR2 YYEEEE. In DNA, the CDR3 is TGTGCCAGCAGCAGCACACCGGGACAGGGCAATCAGCCCCAGCATTTT. Its translation is CASSSTPGQGNQPQHF.

J is TRBJ2-7 and V is TRBV7-2, with 8 bases identical to TRBD2. Trimming took 1 base from V and 3 from J; bases not matched to a gene: 8. The CDR3 has 16 residues. From germline, CDR1 is SGHTA and CDR2 FQGNSA. The CDR3 region has the DNA TGTGCCAGCAGCTTAGATGGATCCGGGACTAGCTACGAGCAGTACTTC. As protein: CASSLDGSGTSYEQYF.

The V gene is TRBV18, the J gene TRBJ2-6; D perhaps matches TRBD1 (6 bases). Per the germline V gene, CDR1 is KGHSH and CDR2 is LQKENI. The CDR3 spans 15 residues. Trimming left V 2 bases short and J 3 bases short, with 8 bases between. CDR3 bases: TGTGCCAGCTCACCATCAGGGGTTGGGGCCAACGTCCTGACTTTC. It is translated as CASSPSGVGANVLTF.

This clone was recorded a few times. The chain employs TRBV7-9 and TRBJ2-7, with D possibly TRBD2 on 5 matching bases. Germline CDR1 and CDR2: SEHNR and FQNEAQ (reference sequence). Trimming stripped 0 bases from V and 5 bases from J, with 17 bases between. The CDR3 consists of 16 residues. The CDR3 loop reads CASSLALSGGLDEQYF. CDR3 DNA sequence: TGTGCCAGCAGCTTAGCGCTAAGTGGAGGCTTAGACGAGCAGTACTTC. Full variable domain (missing parts from reference TRBV7-9 and TRBJ2-7): DTGVSQNPRHKITKRGQNVTFRCDPISEHNRLYWYRQTLGQGPEFLTYFQNEAQLEKSRLLSDRFSAERPKGSFSTLEIQRTEQGDSAMYLCASSLALSGGLDEQYFGPGTRLTVT.

V usage is TRBV7-2 and J usage is TRBJ1-3; no clear D gene. With 5 bases removed from V and 0 bases from J, the gap between germline ends came to 14 bases. There are 16 residues in the CDR3. Germline CDR1 and CDR2: SGHTA and FQGNSA. The CDR3 DNA reads as TGTGCCAGCAGCGCGTACAGCCCTAACTCTGGAAACACCATATATTTT. Its protein product is CASSAYSPNSGNTIYF.

The chain employs TRBV4-3 and TRBJ2-3; 10 bases are a match to TRBD1. The germline V gene encodes CDR1 LGHNA and CDR2 YSLEER. The CDR3 runs to 16 residues. J lost 6 bases, V lost 2 bases, and 8 bases had no gene match. The CDR3 DNA reads as TGCGCCAGCAGCCAATCCTGGACAGGGGGAATTGATACGCAGTATTTT. Residues: CASSQSWTGGIDTQYF.

The chain links TRBV10-3 to TRBJ1-2; TRBD1 might be the D (6 bases). This CDR3 has 13 residues. Germline V gene data show CDR1 as ENHRY and CDR2 as SYGVKD. V was clipped by 10 bases and J by 3 bases, with 15 bases between them. The CDR3 spells CATSAGVDYGYTF. The DNA for the CDR3 is TGTGCCACCTCGGCAGGGGTCGACTATGGCTACACCTTC.

This clone was seen just once. The chain combines TRBV27 with TRBJ1-4; D not certain. V lost 7 bases and J lost 0, with 9 bases in between. The CDR3 runs to 14 residues. Looked up from germline, CDR1 is MNHEY and CDR2 is SMNVEV (reference sequence). The CDR3 nucleotides are TGTGCCAGCAAAATCGTCTCAACTAATGAAAAACTGTTTTTT. Translation gives CASKIVSTNEKLFF.

The chain couples TRBV5-5 to TRBJ1-2, with D possibly TRBD1 on 6 matching bases. The CDR3 totals 14 residues. The germline V and J ends were trimmed by 4 bases and 3 bases, with 13 bases remaining between them. CDR1 and CDR2 (germline): SGHKS, YYEKEE (reference sequence). CDR3 bases: TGTGCCAGCAGCGCGGGGGCGAGAGACTATGGCTACACCTTC. It encodes CASSAGARDYGYTF.

The chain joins TRBV5-1 to TRBJ2-3, with D possibly matching TRBD2 (6 bases). The germline CDR1 and CDR2 sequences are SGHRS and YFSETQ. The CDR3 is 16 residues long. In DNA, the CDR3 is TGCGCGAGCGCCGGCGGGGATTTTGGTGGGACAGATACGCAGTATTTT. Translating gives CASAGGDFGGTDTQYF.

The sample holds a few counts of this clone. J is TRBJ2-3 and V is TRBV9; no clear D gene. Between the trimmed V and J ends, which lost 0 bases and 0 bases, there was a span of 11 bases. Germline V gene data show CDR1 as SGDLS and CDR2 as YYNGEE. The CDR3 extends over 16 amino acids. The CDR3 nucleotides are TGTGCCAGCAGCGTAGTTCGAGAACCTAGCACAGATACGCAGTATTTT. This encodes CASSVVREPSTDTQYF. Looking up the rest from reference TRBV9 and TRBJ2-3 gives the full variable domain: DSGVTQTPKHLITATGQRVTLRCSPRSGDLSVYWYQQSLDQGLQFLIQYYNGEERAKGNILERFSAQQFPDLHSELNLSSLELGDSALYFCASSVVREPSTDTQYFGPGTRLTVL.

V gene TRBV7-2 combines with J gene TRBJ2-2; 9 nucleotides match TRBD2. The CDR3 has 16 residues. J lost 6 bases, V lost 1 base, and 6 bases had no gene match. Germline values: CDR1 SGHTA, CDR2 FQGNSA. The CDR3 region has the DNA TGTGCCAGCAGCTTAGGGCTAGCGGGAATGCCCGGGGAGCTGTTTTTT. The encoded protein is CASSLGLAGMPGELFF.

The V and J genes are TRBV29-1 and TRBJ1-5; tentatively, D is TRBD1 (6 bases). V lost 6 bases and J lost 0, with 27 bases in between. CDR3 length: 19 residues. Germline CDR1 reads SQVTM; CDR2 reads ANQGSEA. The chain's CDR3 is CSVRDTEGEGIYSNQPQHF. The CDR3 DNA is TGCAGCGTACGGGACACCGAAGGGGAGGGGATTTATAGCAATCAGCCCCAGCATTTT.

This clone was seen a few times. The chain uses TRBV18 and TRBJ2-2, with TRBD1 identical over 9 bases. The CDR3 consists of 15 residues. Per germline, CDR1 KGHSH and CDR2 LQKENI. Trimming at V came to 5 bases and at J to 6 bases, leaving 7 bases not matched to a gene. CDR3 DNA sequence: TGTGCCAGCTCATTCCGGGACAGGGCATCCGGGGAGCTGTTTTTT. Translation: CASSFRDRASGELFF.

Details on this clone: One end of the junction is discordant with germline, which a read error may explain. The V and J genes are TRBV19 and TRBJ1-5; tentative D call: TRBD1 (6 bases). The CDR3 length is 13 residues. Germline assignment: CDR1 LNHDA and CDR2 SQIVND (reference sequence). The chain's CDR3 is CANSLRTDQPQHF. DNA for the CDR3: TGTGCCAATAGTTTGAGGACAGACCAGCCCCAGCATTTT.

The V call is TRBV4-3, the J call TRBJ2-3, with 10 bases matching TRBD2. CDR1 and CDR2 from the germline V gene are LGHNA and YSLEER. The J segment lost 2 bases and the V segment lost 0 bases, leaving 5 bases of the junction unmatched. The CDR3 totals 17 residues. As DNA, the CDR3 is TGCGCCAGCAGCCAAGATGTAGGACTAGCGGCCACAGATACGCAGTATTTT. Translated: CASSQDVGLAATDTQYF.

The chain employs TRBV6-5 and TRBJ1-2; a possible D gene is TRBD1 (6 bases). Trimming removed 9 bases at V and 0 bases at J, with 8 bases between. The germline CDR1 and CDR2 sequences are MNHEY and SVGAGI. The CDR3 has 12 residues. This CDR3 reads CASRQANYGYTF. The CDR3 DNA follows: TGTGCCAGTCGACAGGCTAACTATGGCTACACCTTC.

V usage is TRBV6-1 and J usage is TRBJ1-5, with D tentatively TRBD1 (5 bases). V was clipped by 0 bases and J by 7 bases, with 16 bases between them. The CDR3 extends over 16 amino acids. The germline V gene encodes CDR1 MNHNS and CDR2 SASEGT. CDR3 bases: TGTGCCAGCAGTGAAGCGTCGTACGGGGGACGCCAGCCCCAGCATTTT. Encoded protein: CASSEASYGGRQPQHF.